This TCR beta chain was identified during a study of blood T cell repertoires in COVID-19. Turning to the study itself: Samples representing acute and convalescent COVID-19 were sourced from the United States, Italy and Spain. The analysed material was cDNA or gDNA that came from T cells, B-cell-depleted T cells, or PBMCs.

While infection was still active, Seattle patients were enrolled and then followed longitudinally. The CDR3 covers 21 residues. Germline values: CDR1 MDHEN, CDR2 SYDVKM. The V gene end was trimmed by 3 bases and the J gene end by 0 bases; junction bases not matched to a gene: 20. Original processing methods: Estimated nucleated cell counts came from reference gene primer amplification. The method was immunoSEQ multiplex PCR; TCRdb's version includes in-frame clones alone and lacks a portion of them. V, J and clone size reflect that table, while D and trimming were determined from the DNA. The repertoire has fewer than 65,000 clones, more than 80% of them found once; the top ten carry about 20%.

This rearrangement joins TRBV28 to TRBJ2-1, with 7 bases that match TRBD1. The TCR was taken from a woman aged 55-69 years with COVID-19, enrolled during active disease. The material sequenced was peripheral blood. The CDR3 DNA is TGTGCCAGCAGTTTGCCGTCTGCGACAGGGCCTCCGGCCCGCTCCTACAATGAGCAGTTCTTC. Residues: CASSLPSATGPPARSYNEQFF.